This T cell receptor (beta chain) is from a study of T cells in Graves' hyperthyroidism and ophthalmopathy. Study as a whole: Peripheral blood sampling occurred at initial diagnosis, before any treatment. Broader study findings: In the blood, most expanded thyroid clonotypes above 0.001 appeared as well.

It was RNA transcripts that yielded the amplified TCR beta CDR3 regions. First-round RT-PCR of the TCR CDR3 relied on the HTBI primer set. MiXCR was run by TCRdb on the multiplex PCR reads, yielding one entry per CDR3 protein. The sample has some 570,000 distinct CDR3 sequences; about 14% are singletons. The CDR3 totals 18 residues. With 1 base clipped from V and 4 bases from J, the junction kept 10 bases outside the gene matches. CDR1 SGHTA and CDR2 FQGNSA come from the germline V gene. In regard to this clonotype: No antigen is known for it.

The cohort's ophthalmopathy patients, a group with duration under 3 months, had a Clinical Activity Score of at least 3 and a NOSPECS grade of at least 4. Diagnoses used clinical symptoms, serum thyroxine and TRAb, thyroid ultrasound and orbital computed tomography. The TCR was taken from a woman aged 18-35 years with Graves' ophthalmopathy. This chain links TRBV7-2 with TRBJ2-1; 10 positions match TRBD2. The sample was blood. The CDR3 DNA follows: TGTGCCAGCAGCTTAGTGGGCCTCAGCGGGGGGGGGTACAATGAGCAGTTCTTC. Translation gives CASSLVGLSGGGYNEQFF. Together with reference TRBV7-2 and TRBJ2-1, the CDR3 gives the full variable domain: GAGVSQSPSNKVTEKGKDVELRCDPISGHTALYWYRQSLGQGLEFLIYFQGNSAPDKSGLPSDRFSAERTGGSVSTLTIQRTQQEDSAVYLCASSLVGLSGGGYNEQFFGPGTRLTVL.